This T cell receptor (beta chain) emerged from a study of CD8 T cells in Susac syndrome. It was with random hexamers that roughly 0.45 to 1 ug RNA was reverse transcribed. TCRdb fed the immunoSEQ multiplex PCR reads into MiXCR, producing one record per CDR3 protein. The sample has 95,000 to 150,000 distinct CDR3 sequences; 94% are singletons. The CDR3 is made up of 13 amino acids. CDR1 and CDR2 (germline): DFQATT, SNEGSKA (reference sequence). Trimming took 8 bases from V and 6 from J; bases not matched to a gene: 10. The chain employs TRBV20-1 and TRBJ2-1; 7 positions match TRBD2. This sequence originates from a human donor in good health. Sequencing input: CD4+ T cells from PBMCs. CDR3 sequence reads: CSYRLAVSNEQFF. In nucleotides, the CDR3 is TGCAGTTATCGACTAGCTGTCTCCAATGAGCAGTTCTTC.